This is a list of T cell receptor beta chains from one sample in a study of cytomegalovirus exposure and HLA in healthy donors. Data came from immunoSEQ multiplex PCR; TCRdb stores just in-frame clones and leaves some out. Seen here are hundreds of thousands of clones, less than 85% observed once, and the top ten hold about 6%. What was sequenced was PBMCs. Receptors were obtained from a woman under 30 in good health and CMV-seronegative. Both conserved end residues are part of each CDR3.

CDR3 protein,CDR3 length,J gene,V gene
CASSVGAGLDEQYF,14,TRBJ2-7,TRBV9
CASSLNSGRPNNEQFF,16,TRBJ2-1,TRBV27
CATNTGEGVYGYTF,14,TRBJ1-2,TRBV25-1
CASSLRGRGTRPRGTEAFF,19,TRBJ1-1,TRBV28
CASSEELLLNTEAFF,15,TRBJ1-1,TRBV2
CAWIGRGLAETQYF,14,TRBJ2-5,TRBV30
CASSRPSGTGVYGYTF,16,TRBJ1-2,TRBV19
CAWSLGQGANIDYGYTF,17,TRBJ1-2,TRBV30
CAISEWREAYNEQFF,15,TRBJ2-1,TRBV10-3
CASSRPGQIYNEQFF,15,TRBJ2-1,TRBV7-9
CASASGGVNTGELFF,15,TRBJ2-2,TRBV4-2
CASFSGGSTDTQYF,14,TRBJ2-3,TRBV5-1
CASSDSSNQPQHF,13,TRBJ1-5,TRBV6-1
CASTPEAFF,9,TRBJ1-1,TRBV27
CASSVAGTGGNTGELFF,17,TRBJ2-2,TRBV9
CASSLVRGAGANVLTF,16,TRBJ2-6,TRBV7-2
CASSQRQSNTEAFF,14,TRBJ1-1,TRBV4-2
CASSPTAGGTYEQYF,15,TRBJ2-7,TRBV18
CASSILSGNNEQFF,14,TRBJ2-1,TRBV19
CASRRWGGVKTQYF,14,TRBJ2-5,TRBV6-5
CASRDPPGNTIYF,13,TRBJ1-3,TRBV6-6
CASSSSPGTGPYEQYF,16,TRBJ2-7,TRBV28
CASSVGGGPNQPQHF,15,TRBJ1-5,TRBV9
CASTPAFINTGELFF,15,TRBJ2-2,TRBV19
CASRRLAGVDYEQYF,15,TRBJ2-7,TRBV27
CASSPDFARGAGAFF,15,TRBJ1-1,TRBV4-2
CASSLDGPGYGYTF,14,TRBJ1-2,TRBV27
CASSMTGGGEQYF,13,TRBJ2-7,TRBV27
CASSLGTGGISYNSPLHF,18,TRBJ1-6,TRBV5-6
CASSTRGVDTGELFF,15,TRBJ2-2,TRBV19
CASRLLAGGVTGELFF,16,TRBJ2-2,TRBV2
CASSLVVGGYMNTEAFF,17,TRBJ1-1,TRBV5-1
CASSTGTALADTQYF,15,TRBJ2-3,TRBV7-7
CASREGTGSSYEQYF,15,TRBJ2-7,TRBV2
CASSGTGGASNQPQHF,16,TRBJ1-5,TRBV2
CASSFSTGEVELFF,14,TRBJ2-2,TRBV11-2
CASSWGLPANEKLFF,15,TRBJ1-4,TRBV5-6
CASSLADWYGYTF,13,TRBJ1-2,TRBV7-9
CASSRTANYGYTF,13,TRBJ1-2,TRBV25-1
CASSSGPSEQYF,12,TRBJ2-7,TRBV28
CASSEWGSSYEQYF,14,TRBJ2-7,TRBV2
CASSVAVISAPPGANVLTF,19,TRBJ2-6,TRBV9
CASSYGKDEAFF,12,TRBJ1-1,TRBV6-6
CASSLMGELVFGYTF,15,TRBJ1-2,TRBV5-8
CASSVGTDSYGYTF,14,TRBJ1-2,TRBV9
CASSPPGGPGNEQYF,15,TRBJ2-7,TRBV28
CSAKQGGFTEAFF,13,TRBJ1-1,TRBV29-1
CASSSGGSSYEQYF,14,TRBJ2-7,TRBV19
CAISEIPDYNYGYTF,15,TRBJ1-2,TRBV10-3
CASRGSRDQPQHF,13,TRBJ1-5,TRBV2
CASSPTGGSYNEQFF,15,TRBJ2-1,TRBV7-3
CASSPGTDRNQPQHF,15,TRBJ1-5,TRBV9
CASSEMTAGSYNEQFF,16,TRBJ2-1,TRBV10-1
CASSQDPAGTLDEQFF,16,TRBJ2-1,TRBV4-2
CASGFGLEQFF,11,TRBJ2-1,TRBV27
CASSATGPGNTIYF,14,TRBJ1-3,TRBV9
CASSSGTSGYEQYF,14,TRBJ2-7,TRBV6-6
CASSPRTGGGGEAFF,15,TRBJ1-1,TRBV18
CASSPLSRDTQYF,13,TRBJ2-3,TRBV28
CASSPGQAHEQFF,13,TRBJ2-1,TRBV27